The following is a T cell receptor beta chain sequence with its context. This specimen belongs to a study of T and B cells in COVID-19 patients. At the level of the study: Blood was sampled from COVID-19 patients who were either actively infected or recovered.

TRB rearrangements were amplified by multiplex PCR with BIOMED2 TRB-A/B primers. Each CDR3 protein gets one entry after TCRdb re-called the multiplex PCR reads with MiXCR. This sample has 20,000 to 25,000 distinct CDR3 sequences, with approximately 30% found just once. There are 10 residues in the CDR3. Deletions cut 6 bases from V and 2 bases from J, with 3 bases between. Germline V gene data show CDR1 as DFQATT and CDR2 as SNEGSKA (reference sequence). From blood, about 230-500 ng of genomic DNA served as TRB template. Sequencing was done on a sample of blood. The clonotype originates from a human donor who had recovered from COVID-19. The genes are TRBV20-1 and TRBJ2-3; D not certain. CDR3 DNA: TGCAGTGCAATCACAGATACGCAGTATTTT. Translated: CSAITDTQYF.